The source of this T cell receptor (beta chain) is a study of blood T cell repertoires in COVID-19. Background on the study: PBMCs, B-cell-depleted T cells, or T cells provided the cDNA or gDNA that made up the material.

Profiled with immunoSEQ multiplex PCR; TCRdb holds only in-frame clones, not every one. Counted here are 250,000 or so clones, approximately 86% occurring once; the ten biggest clones make up over 1.1%. V lost 0 bases, J lost 0 bases, and 1 base stayed unmatched. The CDR3 is 16 residues long. Germline loops: CDR1 SGHRS, CDR2 YFSETQ. The TCR comes from a man of 80 years or more with acute or convalescent COVID-19. Sequencing was performed on peripheral blood. This chain links TRBV5-1 with TRBJ2-3; 10 bases match TRBD1. The CDR3 nucleotides read TGCGCCAGCAGCTTGGAGGGACAGGGGAGCACAGATACGCAGTATTTT. Its translation is CASSLEGQGSTDTQYF.